In its sample, the clone carrying this T cell receptor (beta chain) was seen many times. The data were taken from a study of T cells in Graves' hyperthyroidism and ophthalmopathy. Researchers amplified the TCR beta CDR3 regions from RNA transcripts. An initial round of RT-PCR targeting the TCR CDR3 relied on the HTBI primer set. MiXCR, run by TCRdb on the multiplex PCR reads, gives a single entry per CDR3 protein. The sample holds a few hundred thousand distinct CDR3 sequences, approximately 14% seen once. Germline V gene lookup returns CDR1 LGHDT and CDR2 YNNKEL (reference sequence). This CDR3 region has 15 residues. With 7 bases clipped from V and 5 bases from J, the junction kept 13 bases outside the gene matches.

The chain is built from TRBV3-1 and TRBJ2-5; 7 nucleotides line up with TRBD2. The sample was blood. This TCR derives from a woman in her late teens or twenties with Graves' hyperthyroidism. CDR3 nucleotides: TGTGCCAGCAACTTCTCGGGAGGAGAAAGGGAGACCCAGTACTTC. Protein product: CASNFSGGERETQYF.